This T cell receptor (beta chain) came from a study of T cell responses to AZD1222 COVID-19 vaccine. Findings and caveats of the study: Close to half of all spike-specific TCRs reportedly target regions of the variants that are unmutated.

Concerning this clone: What it binds is not known.

Germline V gene sequence: CDR1 SGHDT, CDR2 YYEEEE. The J segment lost 5 bases and the V segment lost 0 bases, leaving 5 bases of the junction unmatched. This CDR3 has 15 residues. Produced via immunoSEQ multiplex PCR; TCRdb's table is partial and in-frame only. The sample includes 90,000 to 95,000 clones, approximately 90% of them seen just once. The J gene is TRBJ1-1, the V gene TRBV5-6; 9 nucleotides align to TRBD1. Sequenced here: peripheral blood, sampled 28 days after the second AZD1222 dose. The sequence derives from an adult who received the AZD1222 COVID-19 vaccine. CDR3 in amino acids: CASSLEQGARTEAFF. CDR3 in DNA: TGTGCCAGCAGCTTGGAACAGGGGGCTCGGACTGAAGCTTTCTTT.